Listed below are T cell receptor beta chains from one sample, sequenced in a study of T cell repertoires in cytomegalovirus infection. These receptors' targets are unknown. Via MiXCR, TCRdb re-called the reads, giving one row per CDR3 protein. The sample records fewer than 950,000 distinct CDR3 sequences, less than 35% being singletons. The sequencing used cultured CD8+ T cells from PBMCs, collected from culture after CMV antigen stimulation. These receptors were taken from a human donor in good health (CMV status not recorded). Some clones in this sample may be carry-over from other donors' samples. Each CDR3 is given without its conserved first and last residue.

V: TRBV7-2; length: 13; CDR3: ASSKLAGYYNEQF
V: TRBV6-2/TRBV6-3; length: 10; CDR3: ASSYSGPLAF
V: TRBV27; length: 11; CDR3: AIALSSYNEQF
V: TRBV11-2; length: 16; CDR3: ASSLDLIRATVRGEQY
V: TRBV18; length: 14; CDR3: ASSPGSPGGANVLT
V: TRBV7-9; length: 15; CDR3: ASSLALGWENNQPRH
V: TRBV27; length: 12; CDR3: ASSPGQGSHEQY
V: TRBV13; length: 14; CDR3: ASSLPSGGAYNEQF
V: TRBV6-1; length: 13; CDR3: ASRVRDRGQDEQF
V: TRBV6-1; length: 16; CDR3: ASSRPTSGGPSYNEQF
V: TRBV20-1; length: 14; CDR3: SARAMVGRGQETQY
V: TRBV20-1; length: 12; CDR3: SAGRGQRNTEAF
V: TRBV7-6; length: 11; CDR3: ASSLLGYYEQY
V: TRBV20-1; length: 12; CDR3: SVSKQANTGELF
V: TRBV7-2; length: 11; CDR3: ASSFYRGTEAF
V: TRBV6-6; length: 12; CDR3: ASSDRTGDQPQH
V: TRBV2; length: 8; CDR3: ASSGSILH
V: TRBV6-8; length: 11; CDR3: ASPGTVTSSYT
V: TRBV7-6; length: 13; CDR3: ASSLSAEANYGYT
V: TRBV20-1; length: 12; CDR3: SARGQMDNYGYT
V: TRBV13; length: 11; CDR3: ASKGELNTEAF
V: TRBV4-1; length: 14; CDR3: ASSQEARERADTQY
V: TRBV7-3; length: 13; CDR3: ASSPRGRQDNEQF
V: TRBV14; length: 11; CDR3: ASSHHRYYEQY
V: TRBV19; length: 12; CDR3: ASSISGGNNEQF
V: TRBV20-1; length: 13; CDR3: SARQTGGRADTQY
V: TRBV5-6; length: 12; CDR3: ASSLAGGYTEAF
V: TRBV12-3/TRBV12-4; length: 10; CDR3: ASSLKSTEAF
V: TRBV10-2; length: 14; CDR3: ASSEKESSYNSPLH
V: TRBV7-2; length: 15; CDR3: ASSYDILYLLNTEAF
V: TRBV7-6; length: 13; CDR3: ASSSLGQLYNEQF
V: TRBV7-4; length: 13; CDR3: ASSLELAGPYTQY
V: TRBV19; length: 12; CDR3: ASSRPASNQPQH
V: TRBV7-9; length: 10; CDR3: ASSLKGYEQY
V: TRBV6-6; length: 13; CDR3: ASLAGRDRADTQY
V: TRBV6-5; length: 13; CDR3: ASSPRTSGTDTQY
V: TRBV11-1; length: 16; CDR3: ASRERRGVPYLNTEAF
V: TRBV6-2/TRBV6-3; length: 11; CDR3: ASSSVVGTEAF
V: TRBV3-1; length: 12; CDR3: ASSQRVGLDEQF
V: TRBV29-1; length: 13; CDR3: SVDSTSGGSDTQY
V: TRBV27; length: 14; CDR3: ASSLGSDGGAREQF
V: TRBV10-3; length: 11; CDR3: AISDAGSLGYT
V: TRBV6-5; length: 14; CDR3: ASSPLLAGAYNEQF
V: TRBV12-5; length: 12; CDR3: ASGTGTGFYGYT
V: TRBV28; length: 13; CDR3: ASSWDRNLNTEAF
V: TRBV4-1; length: 15; CDR3: ASSQSGTGAFAAEAF
V: TRBV27; length: 13; CDR3: ASTPGLAGGGEQY
V: TRBV28; length: 15; CDR3: ASSSPRTGGVNTEAF
V: TRBV29-1; length: 12; CDR3: SVGDGYMNTEAF
V: TRBV12-3/TRBV12-4; length: 13; CDR3: ASSQADSNTGELF
V: TRBV27; length: 16; CDR3: ASSVHPDRDWTYNEQF
V: TRBV12-5; length: 15; CDR3: ASGFLAGATNTGELF
V: TRBV7-8; length: 14; CDR3: ASSRVGQGFYNEQF
V: TRBV28; length: 12; CDR3: ASSRDRAYQPQH
V: TRBV10-2; length: 12; CDR3: ASSVGDHQETQY
V: TRBV7-4; length: 13; CDR3: ASSLSSPYNSPLH
V: TRBV6-5; length: 15; CDR3: ASSYFPVVISGNTIY